The 6 T cell receptor beta chains below were found in one sample sequenced in a study of cytomegalovirus exposure and HLA in healthy donors. It was with 60 Vbeta and 13 Jbeta primers that the PCR ran. The data were produced by immunoSEQ multiplex PCR, yet TCRdb's version contains in-frame clones alone and is incomplete. The sample shows about 50,000 clones, around 81% of them seen only once. Sequencing used PBMCs. Receptor source: a man aged 25 to 40 in good health and CMV-seropositive.

The chain recombines TRBV16 with TRBJ1-1; D might be TRBD1 (6 bases). V shed 2 bases and J shed 9 bases, with 10 bases lying between them. This CDR3 comprises 12 residues. The V gene's germline CDR1 is KGHSY and CDR2 FQNENV. The CDR3 here is CASSQDRWKAFF. CDR3 nucleotides: TGTGCCAGCAGCCAAGACAGGTGGAAAGCTTTCTTT.

The rearrangement uses TRBV2 and TRBJ1-4, with D perhaps matching TRBD1 (6 bases). CDR1 and CDR2 from the germline V gene are SNHLY and FYNNEI. Trimming shortened V by 4 bases and J by 5 bases, and 14 bases separated the two germline ends. The CDR3 covers 15 residues. The DNA for the CDR3 is TGTGCCAGCAGTGCCGTGGGGGCTACAAATGAAAAACTGTTTTTT. Translation: CASSAVGATNEKLFF.

The genes are TRBV7-9 and TRBJ1-1; no definite D call. Deletions cut 3 bases from V and 7 bases from J, with 3 bases between. Germline V gene sequence: CDR1 SEHNR, CDR2 FQNEAQ (reference sequence). The CDR3 contains 10 residues. The chain's CDR3 is CASSFNEAFF. In nucleotides, the CDR3 is TGTGCCAGCAGCTTTAATGAAGCTTTCTTT.

The chain employs TRBV6-1 and TRBJ2-7, with D maybe TRBD2 (5 bases). Looked up from germline, CDR1 is MNHNS and CDR2 is SASEGT. The CDR3 is 13 residues long. Trimming removed 7 bases at V and 4 bases at J, with 14 bases between. Here the CDR3 DNA reads TGTGCCAGCATCGGTCGGGGAGATTACGAGCAGTACTTC. It specifies CASIGRGDYEQYF.

The rearrangement links TRBV5-4 to TRBJ2-7; the match to TRBD1 covers 10 bases. The germline gives CDR1 SGHNT, CDR2 YYREEE (reference sequence). Germline trimming cut 4 bases from V and 4 bases from J; bases unmatched to any gene: 5. This CDR3 spans 14 amino acids. The DNA for the CDR3 is TGTGCCAGCAGCGAGACAGGGGGCGGGTACGAGCAGTACTTC. Amino acid sequence: CASSETGGGYEQYF.

The chain uses TRBV13 and TRBJ1-4; no reliable D call. The CDR3 length is 14 residues. The V gene's germline CDR1 is PRHDT and CDR2 FYEKMQ (reference sequence). The V end was cut by 3 bases, the J end by 8 bases, with 13 bases between. The DNA for the CDR3 is TGTGCCAGCAGCTTCGGTGAGTCTGCGGAAAAACTGTTTTTT. This translates into CASSFGESAEKLFF.